The clone carrying this T cell receptor (beta chain) came up many times. Antigen specificity is unknown. V was clipped by 2 bases and J by 0 bases; unmatched bases: 6. The CDR3 runs 17 residues. CDR1 is LGHDT, CDR2 YNNKEL, per germline (reference sequence). A single record per CDR3 protein comes from TCRdb applying MiXCR to the 5' RACE reads. The data show roughly 630,000 distinct CDR3 sequences, with 7.1% seen just once and less than 2% held by the top ten. The data belong to a study of identical twins. The study's findings and limits: Twins showed weaker excess sharing in their beta out-of-frame sequences.

This same sample was also taken into another study, of yellow fever vaccine responses in identical twins.

The sequenced sample consisted of PBMCs. This chain uses TRBV3-1 with TRBJ2-3; 9 bases agree with TRBD2. This TCR was recovered from a woman aged 18-35 years in good health. The CDR3 nucleotides are TGTGCCAGCAGCCAACCCTTAGCGGGGGCTAGCACAGATACGCAGTATTTT. Translation: CASSQPLAGASTDTQYF.